This T cell receptor beta chain was recovered during a study of OX40 agonist ivuxolimab in advanced cancers. With respect to this clone: Antigen specificity is unknown.

This CDR3 contains 13 residues. Germline assignment: CDR1 SNHLY and CDR2 FYNNEI. Trimming removed 4 bases from V and 5 bases from J, with 8 bases in between. Study results and limitations: Partial responders treated at 0.1-3.0 mg/kg exhibited clonal expansion among the lowest measured.

Some clones are missing from TCRdb's copy, which holds only in-frame ones; the method was immunoSEQ multiplex PCR. The sample has tens of thousands of clones, 84% seen once; the top ten hold around 0.78%. The clonotype comes from an adult with an advanced solid tumor such as melanoma, head and neck, liver or kidney cancer. The chain has TRBV2 and TRBJ1-4, with D unclear. Sequencing was performed on CD4+ or CD8+ T cells sorted from blood, taken in a trial of the OX40 agonist ivuxolimab. CDR3 sequence (DNA): TGTGCCAGCAGTGTTGTCCGAAATGAAAAACTGTTTTTT. Its protein is CASSVVRNEKLFF.